This entry concerns a single T cell receptor beta chain. Antigen specificity is unknown. The sample originates from a study of shared clonotypes between healthy human individuals. Study observations and caveats: Estimated clonotype richness was generally higher in naive than memory subsets. At large depth, rarefaction still showed sorted-subset sequencing to be incomplete. Clonotypes shared by all four donors outscored non-shared clonotypes in generation probability. Among donors, clonotype sharing was expected to be affected by sequencing depth.

Using immunoSEQ multiplex PCR, the repertoire was profiled, and TCRdb retains in-frame clones only, with some absent. This sample carries roughly 2 million clones, 85% to 95% of them seen once, and the ten largest clones take 0.1% to 0.15%. The TCR originated in a man between 18 and 29 years old in good health. The sample comprised naive CD4+ T cells sorted from blood. Subset denoted: CD45RA+ positively selected.

CDR3 nucleotides: TGCGCCAGCAGCCAAGATAGAGTCCGACAGGGGGGTTACAATGAGCAGTTCTTC. Its protein is CASSQDRVRQGGYNEQFF. The chain carries TRBV4-3 and TRBJ2-1; 9 bases fit TRBD1. V gave up 0 bases and J gave up 4 bases; unmatched junction bases: 10. The CDR3 extends over 18 amino acids. Germline values: CDR1 LGHNA, CDR2 YSLEER.